A selection of T cell receptor beta chains follows, all from one sample in a study of chemoradiotherapy in HPV16-positive cancers. TCRdb keeps only in-frame clones here, not all; method: immunoSEQ multiplex PCR. The sample contains roughly 19,000 clones, 75% to 90% of which appear only once. Here the sequenced sample was blood, taken from a patient who underwent chemoradiotherapy. These receptors all stem from a human donor with HPV-associated anogenital cancer. Both conserved end residues are part of each CDR3. The order of the fields is V gene, J gene, clone size, D gene, CDR3 protein, CDR3 DNA. The D gene is left open where the match is weak. Clone sizes are given selectively: once, few, many, or a class where the clone is expanded.

>TRBV7-9|TRBJ2-1|few|TRBD2
CASSFRAGVNEQFF
TGTGCCAGCAGCTTTCGAGCGGGGGTCAATGAGCAGTTCTTC
>TRBV2|TRBJ2-5|.|.
CASSYWLGDGTQYF
TGTGCCAGCAGTTACTGGCTAGGGGATGGGACCCAGTACTTC
>TRBV19|TRBJ1-2|.|.
CASSSSQQAIYGYTF
TGTGCCAGTAGTAGTTCCCAACAGGCGATCTATGGCTACACCTTC
>TRBV5-6|TRBJ2-7|.|.
CASSFGRQTYEQYF
TGTGCCAGCAGCTTCGGGAGACAAACCTACGAGCAGTACTTC
>TRBV5-4|TRBJ2-7|.|TRBD1
CASSLDGQVSYEQYF
TGTGCCAGCAGCTTAGACGGACAGGTATCCTACGAGCAGTACTTC
>TRBV2|TRBJ1-4|.|TRBD1
CASRDRGHEKLFF
TGTGCCAGCAGGGACAGGGGCCATGAAAAACTGTTTTTT
>TRBV2|TRBJ1-1|once|.
CASSEVLGAPEAFF
TGTGCCAGCAGTGAAGTACTGGGGGCCCCTGAAGCTTTCTTT
>TRBV5-1|TRBJ1-5|.|.
CASSLLPVFNQPQHF
TGCGCCAGCAGCTTGCTGCCGGTCTTTAATCAGCCCCAGCATTTT
>TRBV5-1|TRBJ1-1|.|.
CASSASTENTEAFF
TGCGCCAGCAGCGCCTCGACAGAGAACACTGAAGCTTTCTTT
>TRBV2|TRBJ1-1|.|.
CASRPLMNTEAFF
TGTGCCAGCAGGCCCCTGATGAACACTGAAGCTTTCTTT
>TRBV7-2|TRBJ2-7|.|TRBD2
CASSQGLAGLEQYF
TGTGCCAGCAGCCAGGGCCTAGCGGGTCTCGAGCAGTACTTC
>TRBV9|TRBJ2-3|.|TRBD2
CASSASPGLAGTDTQYF
TGTGCCAGCAGCGCTTCTCCGGGACTAGCGGGCACAGATACGCAGTATTTT
>TRBV18|TRBJ2-2|.|.
CASSPQGLDTGELFF
TGTGCCAGCTCACCCCAGGGGTTGGACACCGGGGAGCTGTTTTTT
>TRBV28|TRBJ2-7|.|TRBD1
CASSPGQGGAGAYEQYF
TGTGCCAGTAGTCCGGGACAGGGTGGAGCTGGCGCCTACGAGCAGTACTTC
>TRBV7-3|TRBJ2-1|.|TRBD2
CASSSTSGGAWGEQFF
TGTGCCAGCAGTTCGACTAGCGGGGGGGCTTGGGGTGAGCAGTTCTTC
>TRBV6-5|TRBJ1-1|once|.
CASFFDREAFF
TGTGCCAGCTTTTTCGACCGGGAAGCTTTCTTT
>TRBV5-1|TRBJ1-5|once|.
CASSLTGDQPQHF
TGCGCCAGCAGCTTGACGGGAGATCAGCCCCAGCATTTT
>TRBV5-1|TRBJ1-3|.|.
CASSLGTALGNTIYF
TGCGCCAGCAGCTTGGGGACAGCACTTGGAAACACCATATATTTT
>TRBV5-8|TRBJ1-5|.|.
CASRESSPHQPQHF
TGTGCCAGCCGCGAAAGTAGCCCGCATCAGCCCCAGCATTTT
>TRBV5-6|TRBJ2-2|.|.
CASSFGTGELFF
TGTGCCAGCAGCTTTGGCACCGGGGAGCTGTTTTTT
>TRBV4-3|TRBJ2-7|.|.
CASSQESQPSSYEQYF
TGCGCCAGCAGCCAAGAGTCCCAGCCTAGCTCCTACGAGCAGTACTTC
>TRBV29-1|TRBJ2-1|few|.
CSVLEGSSYNEQFF
TGCAGCGTCCTAGAGGGGAGCTCCTACAATGAGCAGTTCTTC
>TRBV7-6|TRBJ1-1|.|.
CASSLVEDGDMNTEAFF
TGTGCCAGCAGCTTAGTAGAGGACGGCGACATGAACACTGAAGCTTTCTTT
>TRBV9|TRBJ2-3|.|TRBD2
CASSFDSGEGTDTQYF
TGTGCCAGCAGCTTCGACAGCGGGGAAGGGACAGATACGCAGTATTTT
>TRBV18|TRBJ2-1|once|TRBD2
CATASGDDYNEQFF
TGTGCCACCGCTAGCGGGGACGACTACAATGAGCAGTTCTTC
>TRBV19|TRBJ2-7|.|.
CASSRSEDLYEQYF
TGTGCCAGTAGCCGTAGCGAGGACTTATACGAGCAGTACTTC
>TRBV5-4|TRBJ1-2|.|TRBD1
CASSKTGVGHYGYTF
TGTGCCAGCAGCAAAACAGGGGTGGGACACTATGGCTACACCTTC
>TRBV9|TRBJ1-4|.|TRBD1
CASSVAGGQPNEKLFF
TGTGCCAGCAGCGTAGCTGGGGGACAGCCGAACGAAAAACTGTTTTTT
>TRBV7-9|TRBJ1-2|.|.
CASSPHIYGYTF
TGTGCCAGCAGCCCCCACATATATGGCTACACCTTC
>TRBV10-2|TRBJ1-3|.|TRBD1
CASSESGGTGGNTIYF
TGCGCCAGCAGTGAGAGCGGGGGGACAGGAGGAAACACCATATATTTT
>TRBV5-3|TRBJ2-3|.|.
CARTSTDTQYF
TGTGCCAGAACTAGCACAGATACGCAGTATTTT
>TRBV14|TRBJ2-7|.|.
CASSQIRGPAYEQYF
TGTGCCAGCAGCCAAATCAGGGGACCGGCCTACGAGCAGTACTTC
>TRBV6-5|TRBJ1-4|.|.
CASSFLGGHEKLFF
TGTGCCAGCAGTTTCCTCGGGGGTCATGAAAAACTGTTTTTT
>TRBV23-1|TRBJ2-7|few|.
CASSLRVAYEQYF
TGCGCCAGCAGTCTGCGGGTGGCCTACGAGCAGTACTTC
>TRBV2|TRBJ2-2|.|TRBD1
CASSELGQLNTGELFF
TGTGCCAGCAGTGAATTGGGACAGCTTAACACCGGGGAGCTGTTTTTT
>TRBV5-1|TRBJ1-1|.|TRBD1
CASSYGQGGTEAFF
TGCGCCAGCAGCTACGGACAGGGGGGGACTGAAGCTTTCTTT
>TRBV27|TRBJ2-7|.|.
CASSLLEGGEQYF
TGTGCCAGCAGTTTACTTGAGGGGGGCGAGCAGTACTTC
>TRBV7-2|TRBJ1-5|.|TRBD1
CASSLEPGQAYYSNQPQHF
TGTGCCAGCAGCTTAGAGCCGGGACAGGCGTATTATAGCAATCAGCCCCAGCATTTT
>TRBV7-8|TRBJ1-4|.|.
CASSLSPSPNEKLFF
TGTGCCAGCAGCTTATCTCCGTCCCCTAATGAAAAACTGTTTTTT
>TRBV7-2|TRBJ1-2|.|.
CASSLDRVGQLYGYTF
TGTGCCAGCAGCTTAGACCGAGTCGGACAGCTCTATGGCTACACCTTC
>TRBV4-2|TRBJ2-7|.|.
CASSQGQPEREQYF
TGTGCCAGCAGCCAAGGGCAGCCCGAGCGGGAGCAGTACTTC